Given below is one T cell receptor beta chain in context. This specimen comes from a study of control samples from healthy donors and cancer patients. V lost 3 bases to trimming and J lost 4 bases, with 10 bases between them. The CDR3 is made up of 14 amino acids. From germline, CDR1 is KGHSH and CDR2 LQKENI. Repertoires were generated with immunoSEQ multiplex PCR, while TCRdb's copy carries only in-frame clones and drops some. The repertoire holds about 120,000 clones, with around 93% as singletons. The sequence derives from a man aged 50 to 59 with head and neck cancer. The chain carries TRBV18 and TRBJ2-1, with a possible D match to TRBD1 (6 bases). The sequenced sample was PBMCs. Written as DNA, the CDR3 is TGTGCCAGCTCACCCACAGGGATATACAATGAGCAGTTCTTC. This translates into CASSPTGIYNEQFF.